One T cell receptor beta chain is described in this entry. Its target antigen remains unknown. Qualities for individual bases were not recorded, and no much larger clone is one base off. There are 14 amino acids in the CDR3, from cysteine to phenylalanine inclusive. The kept DNA is CDR3 alone, 42 bases in frame from the first base. Looking up the germline V gene (reference sequence) yields CDR1 SEHNR and CDR2 FQNEAQ. V is cut by 5 bases and J by 6 bases, and the space between the germline ends is 16 bases. This specimen comes from a study of blood T cell repertoires in COVID-19 (dated by TCRdb to 2020 to 2021). Some background on the complete study: Samples from collaborators originated in the United States, Italy and Spain and spanned both the acute and convalescent phases of COVID-19. Samples were obtained from the ongoing ImmuneRACE study (first 160 participants) and from about 1,300 subjects provided by 6 global collaborators. The material from the prospective study consisted of cDNA or gDNA derived from T cells, B-cell-depleted T cells, or PBMCs. Subjects who had been exposed to COVID-19, were actively infected with it, or had recovered from it provided the deeply sampled blood TCRbeta repertoires that made up the dataset. Nearly every sample came with metadata listing a de-identified subject ID, COVID-19 status, age in years and sex. Where available, HLA class I and class II types were taken from metadata supplied by the sample provider and were not determined by assay-based typing. A freely available public database, intended as a resource for researchers studying the immune response to SARS-CoV-2, is where the repertoires were released. What the study reported, not specific to this receptor: The quantity of clinical and demographic metadata differed by source and by participant and was supplied without curation.

Collaborating institutions collected whole blood in K2EDTA tubes following their own protocols. For TCRbeta analysis, collaborators shipped samples as frozen whole blood, isolated PBMCs, or DNA extracted from either of those sample types. TCRbeta CDR3 regions were amplified from genomic DNA by means of the immunoSEQ Assay, a bias-controlled multiplex PCR. The study's own analysis went as follows. The number of nucleated cells in each sample was estimated by amplification of reference gene primers within the assay. Sequence reads were collapsed and filtered to measure the absolute abundance of every unique TCRbeta CDR3 rearrangement. Productive Simpson clonality was computed per sample as the square root of Simpson's diversity index over productive rearrangements. TCRdb obtained this table from immuneACCESS and retained in-frame rearrangements with V and J assigned. These tables miss some clones; where compared with another copy, unresolved V genes account for less than half of the shortfall, and the remainder is unexplained. The D gene and trimming were derived from the DNA, and the V and J assignments and clone size from that table. The sample includes approximately 270,000 clones, with about 89% observed a single time. The ten largest clonotypes hold about 8.6% of the sample.

The chain uses TRBV7-9 and TRBJ1-2, with an unclear D gene assignment. This receptor was taken from a middle-aged man with active or convalescent COVID-19. The sequencing sample was made of peripheral blood. The nucleotide sequence is given as TGTGCCAGCAGCCACCCAAACCGGGAGGATGGCTACACCTTC. Its translation is CASSHPNREDGYTF.